These 7 T cell receptor beta chains were sequenced from one sample in a study of T cell responses to AZD1222 COVID-19 vaccine. Clones were read by immunoSEQ multiplex PCR, and TCRdb kept only the in-frame ones, dropping some. The table records 35,000 to 45,000 clones, roughly 88% of them present only once. Sequenced here: peripheral blood, sampled 28 days after the second AZD1222 dose. These receptors were taken from an adult who received the AZD1222 COVID-19 vaccine.

This chain links TRBV5-1 with TRBJ1-4, with D unresolved. This CDR3 is built from 17 residues. V dropped 2 bases and J dropped 0 bases, with 14 bases sitting between them. The germline CDR1 and CDR2 sequences are SGHRS and YFSETQ. This chain's CDR3 is CASSLRTTVATNEKLFF. The DNA for the CDR3 is TGCGCCAGCAGCTTACGTACGACGGTTGCAACTAATGAAAAACTGTTTTTT.

The chain carries TRBV6-6 and TRBJ2-3, with 9 bases that match TRBD1. This CDR3 is built from 16 residues. Trimming at V came to 2 bases and at J to 1 base, leaving 4 bases not matched to a gene. Germline V gene lookup returns CDR1 MNHNY and CDR2 SVGAGI (reference sequence). For the CDR3, the DNA is TGTGCCAGCAGTTACCCGAGACAGGGGGGCACAGATACGCAGTATTTT. It is translated as CASSYPRQGGTDTQYF.

This chain links TRBV5-1 with TRBJ2-3, with D perhaps TRBD2 (7 bases). Germline values: CDR1 SGHRS, CDR2 YFSETQ. The CDR3 consists of 17 residues. Trimming cost V 1 base and J 2 bases, with 17 bases left between them. The CDR3 here is CASSLYLGGLNTDTQYF. The CDR3 bases are TGCGCCAGCAGCTTGTACCTCGGGGGGCTTAACACAGATACGCAGTATTTT.

CDR3 residues: CASSLDGYATNEKLFF. Here the CDR3 DNA reads TGCGCCAGCAGCTTGGACGGGTATGCAACTAATGAAAAACTGTTTTTT. The chain has TRBV5-1 and TRBJ1-4; no firm D call. CDR1 SGHRS and CDR2 YFSETQ come from the germline V gene. The CDR3 extends over 16 amino acids. V lost 0 bases and J 0 bases, leaving 9 bases between the germline ends.

The CDR3 region has the DNA TGTGCCAGCAGCCTACACAGGGACGCTGAAGCTTTCTTT. Translation gives CASSLHRDAEAFF. The rearrangement joins TRBV7-9 to TRBJ1-1, with a tentative D call TRBD1 (6 bases). The CDR3 runs to 13 residues. V lost 5 bases, J lost 6 bases, and 13 bases lay in between. Germline loops: CDR1 SEHNR, CDR2 FQNEAQ (reference sequence).

J is TRBJ1-4 and V is TRBV5-1; TRBD1 agrees at 8 bases. This CDR3 is built from 16 residues. Germline trimming cut 4 bases from V and 3 bases from J; bases unmatched to any gene: 8. Germline CDR1 and CDR2: SGHRS and YFSETQ. The CDR3: CASSQSKQGANEKLFF. The CDR3 DNA follows: TGCGCCAGCAGCCAAAGCAAACAGGGGGCTAATGAAAAACTGTTTTTT.

CDR3 amino acids: CASSFYRVVSTDTQYF. CDR3 sequence (DNA): TGTGCCAGCAGCTTTTACAGGGTCGTGAGCACAGATACGCAGTATTTT. J is TRBJ2-3 and V is TRBV5-8; D is possibly TRBD1 (6 bases). The CDR3 is made up of 16 amino acids. Trimming took 2 bases from V and 0 from J, leaving 13 bases between them. The germline V gene has CDR1 SGHTS and CDR2 YDEGEE.